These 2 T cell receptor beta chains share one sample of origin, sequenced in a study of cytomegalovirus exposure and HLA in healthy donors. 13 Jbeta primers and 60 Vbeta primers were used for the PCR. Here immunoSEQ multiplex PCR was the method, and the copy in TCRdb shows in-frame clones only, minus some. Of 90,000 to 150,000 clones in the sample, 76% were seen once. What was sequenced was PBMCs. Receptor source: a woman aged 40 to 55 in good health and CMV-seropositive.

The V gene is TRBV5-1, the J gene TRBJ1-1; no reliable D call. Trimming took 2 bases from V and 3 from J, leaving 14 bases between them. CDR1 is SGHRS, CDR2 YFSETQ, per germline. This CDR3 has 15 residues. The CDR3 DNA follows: TGCGCCAGCAGCTTCAAGGGAGGCGCGGACACTGAAGCTTTCTTT. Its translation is CASSFKGGADTEAFF.

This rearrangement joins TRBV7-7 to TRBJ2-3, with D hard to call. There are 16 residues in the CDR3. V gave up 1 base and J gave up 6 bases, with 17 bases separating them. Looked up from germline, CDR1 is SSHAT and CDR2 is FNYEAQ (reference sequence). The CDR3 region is CASSLGVDNGRDTQYF. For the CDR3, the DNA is TGTGCCAGCAGCTTAGGCGTCGACAACGGAAGGGATACGCAGTATTTT.